This T cell receptor (beta chain) comes out of a study of beta chain features in type 1 diabetes. Study outcomes and limitations: Patients with type 1 diabetes carried fewer insertions and had more deletions at their VDJ junctions.

Expressed TCRB transcripts were sequenced after all isolated RNA was converted to cDNA. The method was immunoSEQ multiplex PCR; TCRdb's version includes in-frame clones alone and lacks a portion of them. The sample includes roughly 450,000 clones, approximately 15% of them seen just once. Germline lookup yields CDR1 SNHLY and CDR2 FYNNEI. CDR3 size: 15 residues. Trimming cost V 4 bases and J 4 bases; bases outside gene matches: 8. The authors sorted CD4+ naive, central memory, regulatory and stem cell-like memory cells via CD45RO/CCR7/CD25/CD127/CD95/CD27. Purity of each sorted population was above 98%. Concerning this clone: Antigen specificity is unknown.

This receptor was identified in a man aged 30 to 39 in good health. Specimen: naive CD4+ T cells from blood. The chain employs TRBV2 and TRBJ2-5, with 8 bases matching TRBD2. The CDR3 sequence is CASSAGGRLLETQYF. DNA of the CDR3: TGTGCCAGCAGTGCCGGCGGGAGGTTGTTAGAGACCCAGTACTTC.